This is a list of T cell receptor beta chains from one sample in a study of blood T cell repertoires in COVID-19. Clones were read by immunoSEQ multiplex PCR, and TCRdb kept only the in-frame ones, dropping some. The sample yields over 200,000 clones, roughly 89% seen once. The specimen was peripheral blood. These receptors all come from a man aged 60 to 75 who had recovered from COVID-19. CDR3s include the opening cysteine and the closing phenylalanine or tryptophan. The D gene is left open where the match is weak. Size tells how often a clone was seen (once, few, many) or the class of an expanded clone, and some rows leave it out.

size	D	J	V	DNA	CDR3
.	.	TRBJ1-2	TRBV6-2/TRBV6-3	TGTGCCAGCAGTCTCGAGAACCCTGGCTACACCTTC	CASSLENPGYTF
.	TRBD2	TRBJ2-3	TRBV7-2	TGTGCCAGCAGCTTACAGGGACTAGCCCCTCAGGGAGATACGCAGTATTTT	CASSLQGLAPQGDTQYF
medium-sized	.	TRBJ2-7	TRBV27	TGTGCCAGCAGTTTACAAGGGGCTAACTACGAGCAGTACTTC	CASSLQGANYEQYF
.	.	TRBJ1-1	TRBV7-9	TGTGCCAGCAGGCCCGGTGGGCCAGCGGACACTGAAGCTTTCTTT	CASRPGGPADTEAFF
.	.	TRBJ2-3	TRBV11-1	TGTGCCAGCAGCTTACTGGACCAGGGGCAGTATTTT	CASSLLDQGQYF
.	TRBD1	TRBJ2-7	TRBV30	TGTGCCTGGGGGGGACAGGGAGACTACGAGCAGTACTTC	CAWGGQGDYEQYF
once	TRBD1	TRBJ1-2	TRBV5-6	TGTGCCAGCAGCTGGCCGGGACAGGGGATAAATGGGGATGGCTACACCTTC	CASSWPGQGINGDGYTF
.	.	TRBJ1-5	TRBV30	TGTGCCTGGAGACAGGGCGACAATCAGCCCCAGCATTTT	CAWRQGDNQPQHF
.	TRBD1	TRBJ1-2	TRBV28	TGTGCCAGCAGTCTCCTTCCCGGACAGGGGTACGGCTACACCTTC	CASSLLPGQGYGYTF
.	TRBD1	TRBJ1-4	TRBV7-9	TGTGCCAGCAGCTTAGTAGGAGGGGGCGCTCGTGAAAAACTGTTTTTT	CASSLVGGGAREKLFF
.	.	TRBJ1-3	TRBV19	TGTGCCAGTAGTCCTTGGGCCTTCTCTGGAAACACCATATATTTT	CASSPWAFSGNTIYF
.	.	TRBJ2-3	TRBV9	TGTGCCAGCAGCGTAGGGGGTAGGAGCGGCCGCTCCTTCACAGATACGCAGTATTTT	CASSVGGRSGRSFTDTQYF
.	TRBD2	TRBJ2-1	TRBV11-3	TGTGCCAGCAGTCCGGGACTAGCGGGGGGGGATGAGCAGTTCTTC	CASSPGLAGGDEQFF
.	TRBD2	TRBJ2-2	TRBV25-1	TGTGCCAGCAGTGTCGGCGCGGGAGGGGTCGGGGAGCTGTTTTTT	CASSVGAGGVGELFF
.	.	TRBJ1-5	TRBV6-5	TGTGCCAGCAGTTACTCGGGGAGTAGCAATCAGCCCCAGCATTTT	CASSYSGSSNQPQHF
.	TRBD2	TRBJ2-1	TRBV3-1/TRBV3-2	TGTGCCAGCAGCCAAGGACTAGCGGGAGGTGAAGAGCAGTTCTTC	CASSQGLAGGEEQFF
.	.	TRBJ2-6	TRBV6-1	TGTGCCAGCAGTGATCATGGTCTAACCGCTGGGGCCAACGTCCTGACTTTC	CASSDHGLTAGANVLTF
.	TRBD2	TRBJ2-5	TRBV30	TGTGCCTGGAGCTTTGGGGCGGGAGCTCAAGAGACCCAGTACTTC	CAWSFGAGAQETQYF
once	.	TRBJ1-1	TRBV6-6	TGTGCCAGCAGTCCCCGGGGGGGGACCCGCATAGGCACTGAAGCTTTCTTT	CASSPRGGTRIGTEAFF
.	.	TRBJ1-5	TRBV19	TGTGCCAGTAGGCCCCGGGGAAGTACTTATAGCAATCAGCCCCAGCATTTT	CASRPRGSTYSNQPQHF
.	.	TRBJ1-2	TRBV5-1	TGCGCCAGCAGCCATCCGGACAGCGGCTACACCTTC	CASSHPDSGYTF
.	TRBD1	TRBJ1-2	TRBV28	TGTGCCAGCAGTTTACCCCTGAGACAGGGCGGTGCCTTC	CASSLPLRQGGAF
.	.	TRBJ2-5	TRBV7-9	TGTGCCAGCAGCATCACAGGGTTGGAGGAGACCCAGTACTTC	CASSITGLEETQYF
.	.	TRBJ2-3	TRBV10-3	TGTGCCATCAGTGACGGGTCCACCTTTACAGATACGCAGTATTTT	CAISDGSTFTDTQYF
.	TRBD1	TRBJ2-2	TRBV11-1	TGTGCCAGCAGTTTCGGACAGGGAGTGGTCGGGGAGCTGTTTTTT	CASSFGQGVVGELFF
.	TRBD2	TRBJ2-1	TRBV5-1	TGCGCCAGCAGCGGACTAGCGGGTTCTTACAATGAGCAGTTCTTC	CASSGLAGSYNEQFF
once	TRBD2	TRBJ2-7	TRBV5-1	TGCGCCAGCAGCCCTAGCGGGGGGGCCTACGAGCAGTACTTC	CASSPSGGAYEQYF
.	TRBD1	TRBJ1-5	TRBV7-2	TGTGCCAGCAGCCCAACAGGGGCCAGCAATCAGCCCCAGCATTTT	CASSPTGASNQPQHF
.	.	TRBJ1-5	TRBV18	TGTGCCAGCTCACGAACGGACGGGGGGAATCAGCCCCAGCATTTT	CASSRTDGGNQPQHF
.	.	TRBJ2-7	TRBV11-1	TGTGCCAGCAGCTTCGGGAGCCGCGAGCAGTACTTC	CASSFGSREQYF
.	TRBD1	TRBJ1-2	TRBV18	TGTGCCAGCTCACCAGGGACAGCTGACGCCTATGGCTACACCTTC	CASSPGTADAYGYTF
.	TRBD1	TRBJ1-3	TRBV3-1/TRBV3-2	TGTGCCAGCAGCCACTCGGACAGGGAGTACACCATATATTTT	CASSHSDREYTIYF
few	.	TRBJ2-6	TRBV9	TGTGCCAGCAGCCCTACTTGGGCGAGCGGGGCCAACGTCCTGACTTTC	CASSPTWASGANVLTF
.	TRBD2	TRBJ2-5	TRBV28	TGTGCCAGCAGTTTAGCGGGAGGGCCACGGGAGACCCAGTACTTC	CASSLAGGPRETQYF
.	TRBD1	TRBJ2-7	TRBV5-1	TGCGCCAGCAAGCGAGGACAGGGGATCTACGAGCAGTACTTC	CASKRGQGIYEQYF
.	.	TRBJ1-2	TRBV19	TGTGCCAGTAGTAGAAGGGCAGGGAACGGCTACACCTTC	CASSRRAGNGYTF
.	TRBD2	TRBJ2-5	TRBV15	TGTGCCACCCGCGGGGCGGGGGGCGATAGAGAGACCCAGTACTTC	CATRGAGGDRETQYF
.	.	TRBJ2-7	TRBV6-5	TGTGCCAGCAGTTACTCTAGCGGCAGCCCCTACGAGCAGTACTTC	CASSYSSGSPYEQYF
.	TRBD1	TRBJ1-2	TRBV30	TGTGCCTGGAATCCAGCAGGGGGTAGTGGCTACACCTTC	CAWNPAGGSGYTF
.	.	TRBJ2-2	TRBV5-1	TGCGCCAGCAAAGACGGGGAAGGGACCGGGGAGCTGTTTTTT	CASKDGEGTGELFF
.	.	TRBJ2-7	TRBV18	TGTGCCAGCTCACCCCGCGGGGTGATGGGCTACGAGCAGTACTTC	CASSPRGVMGYEQYF
.	.	TRBJ1-1	TRBV28	TGTGCCAGCAGTGCCTATAACAGGGCTACTGAAGCTTTCTTT	CASSAYNRATEAFF
.	.	TRBJ2-3	TRBV7-9	TGTGCCAGCAGCTTACTAGGGGGCACAGATACGCAGTATTTT	CASSLLGGTDTQYF
.	TRBD1	TRBJ1-1	TRBV9	TGTGCCAGCAGCGTAGGGGGACAGGGGGGATCTGAAGCTTTCTTT	CASSVGGQGGSEAFF
.	TRBD1	TRBJ1-2	TRBV7-8	TGTGCCAGCAGCTTAGGGGGACAGGGTTACTACACCTTC	CASSLGGQGYYTF
.	TRBD1	TRBJ2-5	TRBV7-2	TGTGCCAGCAGCTTAGACAGGGGATTGCAAGAGACCCAGTACTTC	CASSLDRGLQETQYF
.	.	TRBJ2-7	TRBV27	TGTGCCAGCAGTTTTAAGGACAGCTCCTACGAGCAGTACTTC	CASSFKDSSYEQYF
.	.	TRBJ2-3	TRBV5-1	TGCGCCAGCAGCGAGGACGGGATTGGCACAGATACGCAGTATTTT	CASSEDGIGTDTQYF
.	TRBD1	TRBJ1-1	TRBV7-3	TGTGCCAGCAGATCCACGACAGGGTCGAAGACTGAAGCTTTCTTT	CASRSTTGSKTEAFF
.	TRBD2	TRBJ2-1	TRBV7-9	TGTGCCAGCAGCTTAGTTAGCGGGGCCCCTCCCTACAATGAGCAGTTCTTC	CASSLVSGAPPYNEQFF
.	.	TRBJ2-3	TRBV19	TGTGCCAGTAGTATACCCACGGCGGGCAGCACAGATACGCAGTATTTT	CASSIPTAGSTDTQYF
.	TRBD2	TRBJ2-7	TRBV15	TGTGCCACCAGAGATCTCGGGACTAGCGGGAGAGGGATGTCCTACGAGCAGTACTTC	CATRDLGTSGRGMSYEQYF